Each of the 11 T cell receptor beta chains below was sequenced from the same sample in a study of cytomegalovirus exposure and HLA in healthy donors. This PCR relied on a set of 60 Vbeta primers and 13 Jbeta primers. The method was immunoSEQ multiplex PCR; TCRdb's version includes in-frame clones alone and lacks a portion of them. The sample totals tens of thousands of clones; its top ten clones hold roughly 15%. The sequenced material came from PBMCs. These TCRs come from a man aged 45 to 65 in good health and CMV-seropositive.

The chain carries TRBV19 and TRBJ2-3; 8 bases are shared with TRBD2. Trimming cost V 7 bases and J 10 bases; bases outside gene matches: 13. Per the germline V gene, CDR1 is LNHDA and CDR2 is SQIVND (reference sequence). CDR3 length: 14 residues. The CDR3 reads CASTQLQTGGAQYF. In nucleotides, the CDR3 is TGTGCCAGTACACAATTACAAACCGGGGGGGCGCAGTATTTT. The full variable domain, its missing parts supplied by reference TRBV19 and TRBJ2-3, is DGGITQSPKYLFRKEGQNVTLSCEQNLNHDAMYWYRQDPGQGLRLIYYSQIVNDFQKGDIAEGYSVSREKKESFPLTVTSAQKNPTAFYLCASTQLQTGGAQYFGPGTRLTVL.

This chain uses TRBV11-2 with TRBJ2-1, with 12 nucleotides matching TRBD2. This CDR3 contains 14 residues. Germline loops: CDR1 SGHAT, CDR2 FQNNGV. V gave up 8 bases and J gave up 7 bases; unmatched junction bases: 6. The chain's CDR3 is CASSGLAGRNEQFF. As DNA, the CDR3 is TGTGCCAGCTCCGGACTAGCGGGAAGGAATGAGCAGTTCTTC.

The chain joins TRBV15 to TRBJ1-1, with TRBD1 matching 7 bases. Losses at the gene ends were 3 bases for V and 1 base for J; bases not matched to a gene: 11. The CDR3 length is 17 residues. Per germline, CDR1 LNHNV and CDR2 YYDKDF (reference sequence). The CDR3 sequence is CATSRDPSRGRNTEAFF. CDR3 DNA: TGTGCCACCAGCAGGGACCCTAGCAGGGGGAGGAACACTGAAGCTTTCTTT.

This rearrangement joins TRBV7-9 to TRBJ2-5; 7 nucleotides agree with TRBD1. This CDR3 comprises 17 residues. The ends lost 4 bases at V and 2 bases at J; junction bases unmatched: 13. From germline, CDR1 is SEHNR and CDR2 FQNEAQ (reference sequence). The CDR3 nucleotides are TGTGCCAGCAGCTCACCATCAAACAGGGGCTGGCAAGAGACCCAGTACTTC. As protein: CASSSPSNRGWQETQYF.

J is TRBJ2-7 and V is TRBV9; unclear D gene. CDR3 length: 11 amino acids. Trimming shortened V by 4 bases and J by 0 bases, and 2 bases separated the two germline ends. The V gene's germline CDR1 is SGDLS and CDR2 YYNGEE. CDR3 sequence reads: CASSLSYEQYF. Here the CDR3 DNA reads TGTGCCAGCAGCCTCTCCTACGAGCAGTACTTC.

The chain has TRBV27 and TRBJ2-2; D unclear. Trimming pared 10 bases from V and 1 base from J, leaving 4 bases between. The length of the CDR3 is 11 residues. The germline V gene has CDR1 MNHEY and CDR2 SMNVEV (reference sequence). The CDR3 loop is CATKNTGELFF. CDR3 coding DNA: TGTGCCACCAAGAACACCGGGGAGCTGTTTTTT.

The chain carries TRBV7-9 and TRBJ2-5; 9 nucleotides align to TRBD2. CDR3 length: 14 residues. Looked up from germline, CDR1 is SEHNR and CDR2 is FQNEAQ (reference sequence). Unmatched junction bases numbered 2, after V lost 4 bases and J lost 2 bases. The CDR3 sequence: CASSWSGRQETQYF. DNA for the CDR3: TGTGCCAGCAGCTGGAGCGGGAGGCAAGAGACCCAGTACTTC.

The V gene is TRBV9, the J gene TRBJ2-3, with D tentatively TRBD2 (5 bases). The germline V and J ends were trimmed by 0 bases and 8 bases, with 13 bases remaining between them. The V gene's germline CDR1 is SGDLS and CDR2 YYNGEE. This CDR3 is built from 14 residues. The CDR3 nucleotides read TGTGCCAGCAGCGTAGAAGGACTTGTGGGTACGCAGTATTTT. Encoded protein: CASSVEGLVGTQYF.

The genes are TRBV10-3 and TRBJ2-1; 13 nucleotides line up with TRBD2. Germline-derived CDR1 and CDR2 are ENHRY and SYGVKD. The CDR3 is 15 residues long. V was clipped by 9 bases and J by 3 bases; unmatched bases: 5. The CDR3 DNA reads as TGTGCCATTAGGACTAGCGGGAGTAACTACAATGAGCAGTTCTTC. The encoded protein is CAIRTSGSNYNEQFF.

V and J are TRBV30 and TRBJ2-3, with 7 bases that match TRBD2. Losses at the gene ends were 2 bases for V and 6 bases for J; bases not matched to a gene: 5. This CDR3 spans 13 amino acids. Germline CDR1 and CDR2: GTSNPN and SVGIG (reference sequence). CDR3 amino acids: CAWSSSGGDTQYF. DNA for the CDR3: TGTGCCTGGAGTTCTAGCGGCGGGGATACGCAGTATTTT.

The chain combines TRBV27 with TRBJ2-7; 9 bases align to TRBD2. Germline CDR1 and CDR2: MNHEY and SMNVEV (reference sequence). The junction had 4 bases not matched to a gene; V was cut back by 4 bases and J by 3 bases. The CDR3 has 14 amino acids. The CDR3 loop is CASSWREGHYEQYV. For the CDR3, the DNA is TGTGCCAGCAGTTGGCGGGAGGGCCACTACGAGCAGTACGTC.